The 32 T cell receptor beta chains reported below all come from one sample, sequenced in a study of blood T cell repertoires in COVID-19 (dated by TCRdb to 2020 to 2021). Library creation used the immunoSEQ multiplex PCR assay. TCRdb stores this immuneACCESS table with in-frame sequences only. Part of the clones is absent; in the studies checked, under half of the shortfall reflects unresolved V genes, and no reason is known for the rest. The sample profile shows over 150,000 clones; roughly 87% of them were found once. 3.5% to 4% of the sample is taken by the ten largest. Sequenced sample: peripheral blood. The receptors here all came from an older woman who had recovered from COVID-19.

The CDR3 region has the DNA TGCAGCGTGAGGGACAGAAAGAATGGTGAAAAACTGTTTTTT. Its translation is CSVRDRKNGEKLFF. The chain recombines TRBV29-1 with TRBJ1-4; 7 bases agree with TRBD1. With 6 bases clipped from V and 7 bases from J, the junction kept 11 bases outside the gene matches. The CDR3 contains 14 residues. Germline V gene sequence: CDR1 SQVTM, CDR2 ANQGSEA.

This rearrangement joins TRBV12-3 or TRBV12-4 to TRBJ2-2; D possibly corresponds to TRBD1 (6 bases). V was shortened by 4 bases and J by 5 bases, with 8 bases between the two germline ends. The CDR3 has 13 amino acids. CDR3 region: CASSYRVTGELFF. The CDR3 DNA reads as TGTGCCAGCAGTTACAGGGTTACCGGGGAGCTGTTTTTT.

The rearrangement uses TRBV6-5 and TRBJ1-2, with 7 bases fitting TRBD1. This CDR3 spans 13 amino acids. The germline CDR1 and CDR2 sequences are MNHEY and SVGAGI. J gave up 7 bases and V 2 bases, and 4 bases lay outside the gene matches. The CDR3 coding sequence is TGTGCCAGCAGTTACACGACAGGGATTGGCTACACCTTC. Its translation is CASSYTTGIGYTF.

The chain recombines TRBV11-3 with TRBJ2-1; D remains ambiguous. The V gene lost 1 base and the J gene lost 4 bases, with 11 bases spanning the gap. Per the germline V gene, CDR1 is SGHNT and CDR2 is YENEEA. The CDR3 length is 15 residues. The CDR3 protein is CASSLVVSEYNEQFF. The CDR3 DNA is TGTGCCAGCAGCTTAGTTGTCTCAGAATACAATGAGCAGTTCTTC.

The chain has TRBV4-3 and TRBJ2-1; 13 bases are a match to TRBD2. This CDR3 spans 15 amino acids. Germline lookup yields CDR1 LGHNA and CDR2 YSLEER. Trimming removed 0 bases from V and 9 bases from J; junction bases left unmatched: 2. Written as DNA, the CDR3 is TGCGCCAGCAGCCAAGAACTAGCGGGGGGGCTTGAGCAGTTCTTC. Protein: CASSQELAGGLEQFF.

The rearrangement joins TRBV28 to TRBJ1-5, with D possibly being TRBD1 (5 bases). Deletions cut 5 bases from V and 5 bases from J, with 13 bases between. Germline CDR1 reads MDHEN; CDR2 reads SYDVKM. CDR3 size: 14 residues. CDR3 bases: TGTGCCAGCAGTACAGGACAAAACCATCAGCCCCAGCATTTT. Its translation: CASSTGQNHQPQHF.

The chain links TRBV5-4 to TRBJ2-1; D is uncertain. V was trimmed by 4 bases and J by 2 bases, leaving 13 bases between them. Germline V gene data show CDR1 as SGHNT and CDR2 as YYREEE (reference sequence). The CDR3 consists of 15 residues. CDR3 residues: CASSELRGAYNEQFF. The CDR3, as DNA: TGTGCCAGCAGCGAACTTAGAGGAGCCTACAATGAGCAGTTCTTC. Using reference TRBV5-4 and TRBJ2-1 for the parts outside the CDR3, the full variable domain is ETGVTQSPTHLIKTRGQQVTLRCSSQSGHNTVSWYQQALGQGPQFIFQYYREEENGRGNFPPRFSGLQFPNYSSELNVNALELDDSALYLCASSELRGAYNEQFFGPGTRLTVL.

As regards this clone: The sample contains more than one DNA sequence encoding this CDR3. The CDR3 protein is CASKTGGDTQYF. The CDR3 bases are TGTGCCAGCAAGACTGGAGGAGATACGCAGTATTTT. V gene TRBV6-5 combines with J gene TRBJ2-3; D may be TRBD2 (5 bases). Germline-derived CDR1 and CDR2 are MNHEY and SVGAGI. CDR3 size: 12 residues. V lost 7 bases and J 5 bases, leaving 10 bases between the germline ends.

The rearrangement uses TRBV20-1 and TRBJ1-1; D is perhaps TRBD1 (5 bases). Germline V CDR1 and CDR2: DFQATT, SNEGSKA (reference sequence). The CDR3 spans 13 residues. V gave up 3 bases and J gave up 4 bases, with 12 bases separating them. The CDR3 DNA is TGCAGTGCTAGTCGGGGGTTCGGCACTGAAGCTTTCTTT. It translates to CSASRGFGTEAFF.

CDR3: CASSEGQLGSPLHF. CDR3 nucleotides: TGCGCCAGCAGCGAAGGACAGCTTGGGTCACCCCTCCACTTT. This sequence joins TRBV5-1 and TRBJ1-6, with a possible D match to TRBD1 (6 bases). Per the germline V gene, CDR1 is SGHRS and CDR2 is YFSETQ. This CDR3 spans 14 amino acids. V lost 4 bases to trimming and J lost 10 bases, with 15 bases between them.

This sequence joins TRBV4-2 and TRBJ2-4; 8 bases align to TRBD1. J was trimmed by 2 bases and V by 4 bases; bases with no gene match: 13. The germline V gene encodes CDR1 LGHNA and CDR2 YNFKEQ. The CDR3 contains 18 residues. In DNA form, the CDR3 reads TGTGCCAGCAGCCCCGACCAGGGGGCGTCGATATCCAAAAACATTCAGTACTTC. Protein: CASSPDQGASISKNIQYF.

This chain links TRBV7-3 with TRBJ1-2, with D maybe TRBD1 (6 bases). In germline, CDR1 is SGHTA, CDR2 FQGTGA. The length of the CDR3 is 13 residues. Trimming left V 6 bases short and J 3 bases short, with 11 bases between. The CDR3 protein is CASSLDSHYGYTF. In nucleotides, the CDR3 is TGTGCCAGCAGTTTGGACAGCCACTATGGCTACACCTTC.

CDR3 in DNA: TGTGCCAGCAGTTCGGGGGGGGCAGGTAACACCATATATTTT. Protein: CASSSGGAGNTIYF. The chain carries TRBV28 and TRBJ1-3; possibly TRBD1 for D (6 bases). This CDR3 has 14 residues. CDR1 is MDHEN, CDR2 SYDVKM, per germline. Trimming pared 4 bases from V and 7 bases from J, leaving 14 bases between.

The rearrangement uses TRBV19 and TRBJ1-5; D ambiguous. Germline V CDR1 and CDR2: LNHDA, SQIVND (reference sequence). The CDR3 sequence is 14 residues long. V was shortened by 4 bases and J by 11 bases, with 18 bases between the two germline ends. CDR3 residues: CASSTVARRVAQHF. Written as DNA, the CDR3 is TGTGCCAGTAGTACTGTGGCCAGGCGGGTGGCCCAGCATTTT.

This clone showed up just a few times. CDR3 region: CASSVQGALPQSYSTDTQYF. CDR3 coding DNA: TGTGCCAGCAGCGTACAGGGGGCTCTCCCCCAGTCCTATAGCACAGATACGCAGTATTTT. The V gene is TRBV13, the J gene TRBJ2-3; 9 positions agree with TRBD1. This CDR3 contains 20 residues. The V segment lost 5 bases and the J segment 0 bases; nucleotides outside the gene matches: 18. Per germline, CDR1 PRHDT and CDR2 FYEKMQ (reference sequence).

The chain uses TRBV28 and TRBJ1-2, with 10 bases aligning to TRBD1. CDR1 and CDR2 from the germline V gene are MDHEN and SYDVKM. The CDR3 is 13 residues long. J gave up 8 bases and V 6 bases, and 6 bases lay outside the gene matches. DNA for the CDR3: TGTGCCAGCAGGACAGGGGGCCGAGGCGGCTACACCTTC. It encodes CASRTGGRGGYTF.

This clone was recorded once. V is TRBV10-1 and J is TRBJ1-2; D gene unclear. The CDR3 extends over 13 amino acids. The ends were cut back, 6 bases at V and 4 bases at J, with 12 bases in the middle. CDR1 and CDR2 from the germline V gene are WNHNN and SYGVQD (reference sequence). CDR3 sequence reads: CASSREIRYGYTF. CDR3 nucleotides: TGCGCCAGCAGCCGGGAAATTCGCTATGGCTACACCTTC.

The table lists this clone with a count of one. The chain recombines TRBV15 with TRBJ2-7; 7 bases match TRBD2. This CDR3 comprises 14 residues. V lost 0 bases to trimming and J lost 3 bases; unmatched junction nucleotides: 2. Germline V gene lookup returns CDR1 LNHNV and CDR2 YYDKDF (reference sequence). The CDR3 spells CATSREGGSYEQYF. In nucleotides, the CDR3 is TGTGCCACCAGCAGAGAAGGCGGGAGCTACGAGCAGTACTTC.

This clone was observed a handful of times. The chain has TRBV30 and TRBJ1-1; D ambiguous. Germline values: CDR1 GTSNPN, CDR2 SVGIG (reference sequence). V shed 3 bases and J shed 2 bases, with 19 bases lying between them. This CDR3 comprises 16 residues. CDR3: CAWREEGLSKNTEAFF. The CDR3 bases are TGTGCCTGGAGGGAGGAAGGCCTCTCGAAAAACACTGAAGCTTTCTTT. Looking up the rest from reference TRBV30 and TRBJ1-1 gives the full variable domain: SQTIHQWPATLVQPVGSPLSLECTVEGTSNPNLYWYRQAAGRGLQLLFYSVGIGQISSEVPQNLSASRPQDRQFILSSKKLLLSDSGFYLCAWREEGLSKNTEAFFGQGTRLTVV.

This chain links TRBV6-5 with TRBJ1-2, with 9 nucleotides matching TRBD1. After removal of 6 bases from V and 2 bases from J, the junction contained 7 bases not matched to a gene. The CDR3 runs to 15 residues. The V gene's germline CDR1 is MNHEY and CDR2 SVGAGI. CDR3 sequence: CASRDPGTGNYGYTF. CDR3 nucleotides: TGTGCCAGCAGGGACCCCGGGACAGGGAACTATGGCTACACCTTC.

The rearrangement links TRBV4-2 to TRBJ1-6; TRBD1 aligns across 7 bases. Germline assignment: CDR1 LGHNA and CDR2 YNFKEQ. V lost 3 bases and J lost 4; bases outside the gene matches: 6. This CDR3 is 16 amino acids long. The CDR3 nucleotides are TGTGCCAGCAGCCAGGGCGGGACAGCTTATAATTCACCCCTCCACTTT. It is translated as CASSQGGTAYNSPLHF.

This clone came up once. This chain links TRBV7-2 with TRBJ1-1; perhaps TRBD1 as D (5 bases). The CDR3 is made up of 13 amino acids. The V gene's germline CDR1 is SGHTA and CDR2 FQGNSA. Trimming stripped 4 bases from V and 6 bases from J, with 12 bases between. This chain's CDR3 is CASSSPGRAEAFF. The CDR3, as DNA: TGTGCCAGCAGCTCCCCAGGGAGGGCTGAAGCTTTCTTT.

The V call is TRBV6-5, the J call TRBJ1-4, with D hard to call. The CDR3 runs to 14 residues. Germline V lookup: CDR1 MNHEY, CDR2 SVGAGI. Deletions cut 2 bases from V and 7 bases from J, with 11 bases between. The CDR3: CASSYGLLSEKLFF. CDR3 DNA: TGTGCCAGCAGTTACGGTTTATTGAGTGAAAAACTGTTTTTT.

J is TRBJ2-1 and V is TRBV6-5, with 11 nucleotides matching TRBD2. Per the germline V gene, CDR1 is MNHEY and CDR2 is SVGAGI. This CDR3 is built from 11 residues. J was trimmed by 15 bases and V by 6 bases; bases with no gene match: 4. The CDR3 region has the DNA TGTGCCAGCAGGTCTACTAGCGGGGGGTTCTTC. Amino acids: CASRSTSGGFF.

The chain joins TRBV5-4 to TRBJ1-4; D may be TRBD1 (5 bases). There are 14 residues in the CDR3. The V gene's germline CDR1 is SGHNT and CDR2 YYREEE (reference sequence). Trimming took 4 bases from V and 7 from J, leaving 14 bases between them. The chain's CDR3 is CASSVDKRGEKLFF. The CDR3 nucleotides are TGTGCCAGCAGCGTGGACAAGAGAGGTGAAAAACTGTTTTTT.

The V and J genes are TRBV12-3 or TRBV12-4 and TRBJ1-5; the match to TRBD1 covers 9 bases. This CDR3 has 13 residues. V lost 6 bases to trimming and J lost 4 bases; unmatched junction nucleotides: 1. Written as DNA, the CDR3 is TGTGCCAGCAGGGGGACAGGGAATCAGCCCCAGCATTTT. Translated, it gives CASRGTGNQPQHF.

The chain carries TRBV9 and TRBJ2-1, with 14 nucleotides matching TRBD2. CDR1 and CDR2 (germline): SGDLS, YYNGEE. CDR3 size: 15 residues. Losses at the gene ends were 3 bases for V and 4 bases for J; bases not matched to a gene: 0. CDR3 sequence (DNA): TGTGCCAGCAGCGGACTAGCGGGGGGGTACAATGAGCAGTTCTTC. Translation: CASSGLAGGYNEQFF.

The chain links TRBV3-1 (or the pseudogene TRBV3-2) to TRBJ2-5; D is perhaps TRBD2 (6 bases). The CDR3 is 14 amino acids. Per the germline V gene, CDR1 is LGHDT and CDR2 is YNNKEL (reference sequence). The V and J ends lost 5 bases and 3 bases respectively, with 13 bases between them. For the CDR3, the DNA is TGTGCCAGCAGCGCCCCGGGACTCAAAGAGACCCAGTACTTC. Amino acid sequence: CASSAPGLKETQYF.

The chain couples TRBV19 to TRBJ1-4; D might be TRBD1 (5 bases). This CDR3 comprises 16 residues. Germline CDR1 is LNHDA and CDR2 is SQIVND (reference sequence). Trimming took 1 base from V and 7 from J, leaving 16 bases between them. This CDR3 reads CASSIGSARDSEKLFF. The DNA of the CDR3 is TGTGCCAGTAGTATAGGCTCGGCCAGGGATAGTGAAAAACTGTTTTTT.

The table lists this clone with a count of one. J is TRBJ1-3 and V is TRBV6-5; D is unresolved. Germline V gene lookup returns CDR1 MNHEY and CDR2 SVGAGI. V shed 2 bases and J shed 7 bases, with 15 bases lying between them. This CDR3 is 15 amino acids long. The CDR3 protein is CASSYPTTRQNTIYF. CDR3 DNA: TGTGCCAGCAGTTACCCTACTACCCGGCAGAACACCATATATTTT.

V usage is TRBV7-9 and J usage is TRBJ2-5; D remains unclear. Germline V gene lookup returns CDR1 SEHNR and CDR2 FQNEAQ (reference sequence). The CDR3 sequence is 13 residues long. Trimming shortened V by 1 base and J by 4 bases, and 7 bases separated the two germline ends. CDR3 sequence: CASSLVNGETQYF. CDR3 nucleotides: TGTGCCAGCAGCTTAGTGAACGGAGAGACCCAGTACTTC.

This clone was counted only a few times. The CDR3 here is CASSQAGRGCTF. DNA for the CDR3: TGTGCCAGCAGCCAAGCGGGGCGGGGATGCACCTTC. J is TRBJ1-2 and V is TRBV3-1 (or the pseudogene TRBV3-2); TRBD1 is a possible D gene (5 bases). There are 12 residues in the CDR3. Germline values: CDR1 LGHDT, CDR2 YNNKEL (reference sequence). The V and J ends lost 1 base and 13 bases respectively, with 13 bases between them.